This T cell receptor beta chain stems from a study of OX40 agonist ivuxolimab in advanced cancers. For the study at large: At doses from 0.01 to 10 mg/kg, patients were given intravenous ivuxolimab every 2 weeks. One hepatocellular carcinoma and a couple of cutaneous melanoma patients partially responded. The study enrolled dose-escalation patients with hepatocellular carcinoma, melanoma, renal cell or head and neck cancer. Study-wide results and limits: Among expanded peripheral T cells, antigen specificity went undetermined.

Produced via immunoSEQ multiplex PCR; TCRdb's table is partial and in-frame only. This repertoire shows fewer than 120,000 clones, about 92% found once; its top ten account for about 0.28%. Notes on this clone: Its specificity is not known.

Germline V gene data show CDR1 as LGHNA and CDR2 as YNFKEQ. The V and J ends lost 8 bases and 2 bases respectively, with 14 bases between them. This CDR3 contains 14 residues. The receptor was isolated from an adult with an advanced solid tumor such as melanoma, head and neck, liver or kidney cancer. The V gene is TRBV4-2, the J gene TRBJ2-3; a weak D match, TRBD2 (6 bases). Sequenced here: CD4+ or CD8+ T cells sorted from blood, sampled in a trial of the OX40 agonist ivuxolimab. The CDR3 sequence is CASHDTSYTDTQYF. The DNA for the CDR3 is TGTGCCAGCCACGACACTAGCTACACAGATACGCAGTATTTT.